These 9 T cell receptor beta chains share one sample of origin, sequenced in a study of blood T cells in healthy people across ages. A second roughly 6 to 11 cycle PCR used barcoded and J-beta primers. A single record per CDR3 protein comes from TCRdb applying MiXCR to the 5' RACE reads. The sample has over 1,500,000 distinct CDR3 sequences, about two fifths seen once; the top ten hold more than 20%. The sequenced material came from blood. Every receptor here comes from a human donor in good health.

The V gene is TRBV5-1, the J gene TRBJ1-3; no clear D gene. V lost 4 bases and J 0 bases, leaving 8 bases between the germline ends. The CDR3 spans 14 residues. Germline loops: CDR1 SGHRS, CDR2 YFSETQ. The CDR3 region has the DNA TGCGCCAGCAGCGCTACAGTCTCTGGAAACACCATATATTTT. It specifies CASSATVSGNTIYF.

The chain links TRBV10-3 to TRBJ2-7; D is undetermined. Germline values: CDR1 ENHRY, CDR2 SYGVKD. The ends were cut back, 2 bases at V and 0 bases at J, with 8 bases in the middle. The CDR3 has 14 residues. The chain's CDR3 is CAISEVTNSYEQYF. CDR3 coding DNA: TGTGCCATCAGTGAGGTTACAAACTCCTACGAGCAGTACTTC.

The CDR3 DNA sequence: TGTGCCAGCAGAGACAGGGGGCGCTTCTCGGGCGATGGCTACACCTTC. This translates into CASRDRGRFSGDGYTF. J is TRBJ1-2 and V is TRBV6-2 or TRBV6-3; TRBD1 matches at 10 bases. The V segment lost 6 bases and the J segment 6 bases; nucleotides outside the gene matches: 13. The CDR3 consists of 16 residues. Germline V gene data show CDR1 as MNHEY and CDR2 as SVGEGT.

V usage is TRBV12-3 or TRBV12-4 and J usage is TRBJ2-5; 12 nucleotides agree with TRBD2. This CDR3 contains 18 residues. Trimming at V came to 6 bases and at J to 0 bases, leaving 11 bases not matched to a gene. CDR3 sequence: CASSRRLAGALYQETQYF. Here the CDR3 DNA reads TGTGCCAGCAGCCGTAGACTAGCGGGGGCCTTGTACCAAGAGACCCAGTACTTC.

This clonotype has ten or more counts. The chain carries TRBV29-1 and TRBJ1-2; 10 nucleotides agree with TRBD1. The CDR3 runs 13 residues. The V and J ends lost 5 bases and 5 bases, in that order; junction bases with no gene match: 5. Germline loops: CDR1 SQVTM, CDR2 ANQGSEA. CDR3 protein: CSVSRTGGYGYTF. For the CDR3, the DNA is TGCAGCGTTTCGAGGACAGGGGGATATGGCTACACCTTC.

This chain uses TRBV24-1 with TRBJ1-5, with TRBD1 as a possible D gene (6 bases). Germline CDR1 is KGHDR and CDR2 is SFDVKD. This CDR3 is built from 15 residues. V lost 3 bases, J lost 4 bases, and 12 bases lay in between. The CDR3: CATSDRSGVNQPQHF. CDR3 coding DNA: TGTGCCACCAGTGATAGATCAGGGGTTAATCAGCCCCAGCATTTT.

A few counts support this clonotype. The chain combines TRBV12-3 or TRBV12-4 with TRBJ2-3, with TRBD1 identical over 8 bases. V lost 2 bases and J lost 3; bases outside the gene matches: 10. There are 17 residues in the CDR3. CDR3 sequence: CASSLSPQGARTDTQYF. Here the CDR3 DNA reads TGTGCCAGCAGTTTAAGTCCCCAGGGGGCCCGAACAGATACGCAGTATTTT.

This chain uses TRBV5-1 with TRBJ1-2; D is unresolved. V shed 4 bases and J shed 8 bases, with 15 bases lying between them. CDR3 size: 13 residues. Germline-derived CDR1 and CDR2 are SGHRS and YFSETQ. CDR3 sequence reads: CASSVWASEGYTF. In nucleotides, the CDR3 is TGCGCCAGCAGCGTATGGGCGAGTGAGGGCTACACCTTC.

V is TRBV7-9 and J is TRBJ2-1; D is perhaps TRBD2 (6 bases). V gave up 5 bases and J gave up 6 bases, with 14 bases separating them. Germline lookup yields CDR1 SEHNR and CDR2 FQNEAQ (reference sequence). The CDR3 runs to 14 residues. CDR3 residues: CASSPQYGGNEQFF. The DNA of the CDR3 is TGTGCCAGCAGCCCCCAGTACGGGGGCAATGAGCAGTTCTTC. Together with reference TRBV7-9 and TRBJ2-1, the CDR3 gives the full variable domain: DTGVSQNPRHKITKRGQNVTFRCDPISEHNRLYWYRQTLGQGPEFLTYFQNEAQLEKSRLLSDRFSAERPKGSFSTLEIQRTEQGDSAMYLCASSPQYGGNEQFFGPGTRLTVL.